The clone carrying this TCR beta chain was found a few times. Its cognate antigen is unknown. The data belong to a study of T-cell reconstitution after alpha-beta-depleted transplantation in children. Points from the study as a whole: Newly produced T cells mostly accounted for T-cell counts and diversity one year post-transplant.

Unique molecular identifiers tagged the TCRbeta library. MiXCR, run by TCRdb on the PCR reads, gives a single entry per CDR3 protein. The sample yields 900,000 or so distinct CDR3 sequences, under 20% seen once. Germline assignment: CDR1 SGHRS and CDR2 YFSETQ. The CDR3 runs to 16 residues. Trimming at V came to 4 bases and at J to 7 bases, leaving 16 bases not matched to a gene. This TCR came from a male patient between 5 and 17 years old who had a stem cell transplant for acute lymphoblastic leukemia, so the T cells may come from the graft donor. The sample consisted of PBMCs, mostly from graft donor cells, taken 360 days after TCRalphabeta/CD19-depleted stem cell transplant. J is TRBJ1-2 and V is TRBV5-1; 7 bases map to TRBD1. The CDR3 region is CASSPDSQGTFVGYTF. For the CDR3, the DNA is TGCGCCAGCAGCCCGGACTCACAGGGGACGTTCGTTGGCTACACCTTC. Looking up the rest from reference TRBV5-1 and TRBJ1-2 gives the full variable domain: KAGVTQTPRYLIKTRGQQVTLSCSPISGHRSVSWYQQTPGQGLQFLFEYFSETQRNKGNFPGRFSGRQFSNSRSEMNVSTLELGDSALYLCASSPDSQGTFVGYTFGSGTRLTVV.